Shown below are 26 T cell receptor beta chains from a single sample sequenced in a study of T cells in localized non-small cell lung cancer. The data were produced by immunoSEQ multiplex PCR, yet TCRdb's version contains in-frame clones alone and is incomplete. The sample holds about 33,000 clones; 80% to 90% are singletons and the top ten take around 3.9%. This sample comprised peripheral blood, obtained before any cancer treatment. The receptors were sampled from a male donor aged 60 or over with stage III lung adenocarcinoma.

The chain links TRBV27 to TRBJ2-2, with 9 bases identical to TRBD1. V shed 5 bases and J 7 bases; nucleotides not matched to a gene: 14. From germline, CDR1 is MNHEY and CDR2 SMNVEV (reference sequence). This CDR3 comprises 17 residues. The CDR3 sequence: CASSTKGQGPSSGELFF. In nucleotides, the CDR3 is TGTGCCAGCAGTACTAAAGGACAGGGGCCTAGTAGCGGGGAGCTGTTTTTT.

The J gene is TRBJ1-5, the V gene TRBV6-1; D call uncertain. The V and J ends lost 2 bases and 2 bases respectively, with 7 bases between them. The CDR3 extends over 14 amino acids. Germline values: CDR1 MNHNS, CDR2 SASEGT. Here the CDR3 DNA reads TGTGCCAGCAGTGAAAGGAGTGGCAATCAGCCCCAGCATTTT. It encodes CASSERSGNQPQHF.

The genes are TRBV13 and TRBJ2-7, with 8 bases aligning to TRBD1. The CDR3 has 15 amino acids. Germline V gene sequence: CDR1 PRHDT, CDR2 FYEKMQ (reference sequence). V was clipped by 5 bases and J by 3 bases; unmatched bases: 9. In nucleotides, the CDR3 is TGTGCCAGCAGCAGAAACAGGGGGGCGGGCTACGAGCAGTACTTC. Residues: CASSRNRGAGYEQYF.

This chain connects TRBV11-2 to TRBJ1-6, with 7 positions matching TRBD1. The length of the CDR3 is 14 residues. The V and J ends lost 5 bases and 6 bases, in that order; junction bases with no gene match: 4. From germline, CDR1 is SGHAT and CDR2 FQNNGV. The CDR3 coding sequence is TGTGCCAGCAGCCAGGGACAGAGTAATTCACCCCTCCACTTT. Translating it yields CASSQGQSNSPLHF.

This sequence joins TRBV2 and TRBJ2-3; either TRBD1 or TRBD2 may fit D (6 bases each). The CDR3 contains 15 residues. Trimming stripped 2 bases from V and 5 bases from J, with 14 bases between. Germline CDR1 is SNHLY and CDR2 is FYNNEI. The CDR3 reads CASSERGPPRDTQYF. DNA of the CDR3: TGTGCCAGCAGTGAACGGGGGCCTCCGAGAGATACGCAGTATTTT.

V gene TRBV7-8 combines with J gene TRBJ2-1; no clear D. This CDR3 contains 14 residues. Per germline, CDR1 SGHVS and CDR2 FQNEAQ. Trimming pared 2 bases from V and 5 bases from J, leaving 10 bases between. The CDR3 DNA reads TGTGCCAGCAGCTTAAGGCGCACGGACAATGAGCAGTTCTTC. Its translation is CASSLRRTDNEQFF.

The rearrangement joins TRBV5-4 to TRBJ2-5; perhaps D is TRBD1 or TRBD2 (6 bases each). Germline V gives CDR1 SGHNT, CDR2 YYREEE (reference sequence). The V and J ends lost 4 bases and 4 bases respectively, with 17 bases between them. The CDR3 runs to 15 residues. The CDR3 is CASSERQGRPETQYF. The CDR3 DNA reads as TGTGCCAGCAGCGAGAGGCAGGGGAGGCCAGAGACCCAGTACTTC.

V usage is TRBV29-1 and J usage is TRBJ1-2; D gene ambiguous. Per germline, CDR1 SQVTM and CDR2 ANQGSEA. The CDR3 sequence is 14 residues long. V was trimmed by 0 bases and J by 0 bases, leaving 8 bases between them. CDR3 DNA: TGCAGCGTTGAAGATCTTACCTCTAACTATGGCTACACCTTC. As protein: CSVEDLTSNYGYTF.

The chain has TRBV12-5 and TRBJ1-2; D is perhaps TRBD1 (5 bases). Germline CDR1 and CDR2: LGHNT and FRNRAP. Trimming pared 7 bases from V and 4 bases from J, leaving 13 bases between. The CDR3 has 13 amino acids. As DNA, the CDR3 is TGTGCTAGTGCGGTCGACAGCCTCTATGGCTACACCTTC. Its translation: CASAVDSLYGYTF. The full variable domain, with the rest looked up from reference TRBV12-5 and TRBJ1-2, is DARVTQTPRHKVTEMGQEVTMRCQPILGHNTVFWYRQTMMQGLELLAYFRNRAPLDDSGMPKDRFSAEMPDATLATLKIQPSEPRDSAVYFCASAVDSLYGYTFGSGTRLTVV.

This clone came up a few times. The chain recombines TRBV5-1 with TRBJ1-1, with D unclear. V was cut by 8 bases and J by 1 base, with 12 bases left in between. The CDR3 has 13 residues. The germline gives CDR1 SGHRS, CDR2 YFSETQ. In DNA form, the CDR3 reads TGCGCCAGTCTCGGGCCCGCGAACACTGAAGCTTTCTTT. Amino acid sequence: CASLGPANTEAFF. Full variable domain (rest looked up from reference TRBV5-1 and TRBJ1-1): KAGVTQTPRYLIKTRGQQVTLSCSPISGHRSVSWYQQTPGQGLQFLFEYFSETQRNKGNFPGRFSGRQFSNSRSEMNVSTLELGDSALYLCASLGPANTEAFFGQGTRLTVV.

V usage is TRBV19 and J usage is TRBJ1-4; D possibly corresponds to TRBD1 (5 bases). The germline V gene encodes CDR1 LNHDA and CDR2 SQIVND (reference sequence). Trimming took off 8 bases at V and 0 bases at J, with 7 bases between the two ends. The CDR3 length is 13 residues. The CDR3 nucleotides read TGTGCCAGTCAGGGATCAACTAATGAAAAACTGTTTTTT. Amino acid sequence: CASQGSTNEKLFF.

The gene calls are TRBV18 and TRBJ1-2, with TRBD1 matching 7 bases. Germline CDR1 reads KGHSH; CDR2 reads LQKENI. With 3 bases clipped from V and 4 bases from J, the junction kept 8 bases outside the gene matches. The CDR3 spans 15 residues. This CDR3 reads CASSPTGVVGYGYTF. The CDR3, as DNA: TGTGCCAGCTCACCCACAGGGGTAGTGGGCTATGGCTACACCTTC.

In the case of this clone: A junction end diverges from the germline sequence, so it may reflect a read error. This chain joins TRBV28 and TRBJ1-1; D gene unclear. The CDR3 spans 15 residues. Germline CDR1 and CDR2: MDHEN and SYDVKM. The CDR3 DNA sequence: TGTGCCAGCAGTTTAGAGGAGGGAGTGAAGACTGAAGCTTTCTTT. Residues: CASSLEEGVKTEAFF. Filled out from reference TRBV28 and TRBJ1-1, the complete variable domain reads DVKVTQSSRYLVKRTGEKVFLECVQDMDHENMFWYRQDPGLGLRLIYFSYDVKMKEKGDIPEGYSVSREKKERFSLILESASTNQTSMYLCASSLEEGVKTEAFFGQGTRLTVV.

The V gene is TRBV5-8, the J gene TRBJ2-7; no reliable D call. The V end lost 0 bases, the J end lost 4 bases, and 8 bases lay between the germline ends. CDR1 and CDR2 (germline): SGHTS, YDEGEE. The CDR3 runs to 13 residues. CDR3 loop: CASSLVVGYEQYF. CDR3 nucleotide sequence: TGTGCCAGCAGCTTGGTAGTTGGTTACGAGCAGTACTTC. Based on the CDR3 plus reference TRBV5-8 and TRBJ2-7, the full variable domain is EAGVTQSPTHLIKTRGQQATLRCSPISGHTSVYWYQQALGLGLQFLLWYDEGEERNRGNFPPRFSGRQFPNYSSELNVNALELEDSALYLCASSLVVGYEQYFGPGTRLTVT.

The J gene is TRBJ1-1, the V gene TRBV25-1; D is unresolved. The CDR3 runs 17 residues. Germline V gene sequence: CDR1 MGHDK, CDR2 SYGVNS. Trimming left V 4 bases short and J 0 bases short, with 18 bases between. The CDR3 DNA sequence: TGTGCCAGCAGTGCAACGAAGGGCAGTCATATGAACACTGAAGCTTTCTTT. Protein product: CASSATKGSHMNTEAFF.

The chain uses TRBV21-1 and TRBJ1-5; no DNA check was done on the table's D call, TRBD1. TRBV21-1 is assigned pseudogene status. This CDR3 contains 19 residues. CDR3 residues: CASSKARGQGLNSNQPQHF. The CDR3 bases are TGTGCCAGCAGCAAAGCGCGCGGGCAGGGGCTTAATAGCAATCAGCCCCAGCATTTT.

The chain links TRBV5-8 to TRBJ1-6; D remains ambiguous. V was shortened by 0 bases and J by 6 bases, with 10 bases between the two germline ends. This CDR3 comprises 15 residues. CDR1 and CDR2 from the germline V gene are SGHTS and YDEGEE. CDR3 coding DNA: TGTGCCAGCAGCTTGGTTCGTCACCGTAATTCACCCCTCCACTTT. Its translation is CASSLVRHRNSPLHF.

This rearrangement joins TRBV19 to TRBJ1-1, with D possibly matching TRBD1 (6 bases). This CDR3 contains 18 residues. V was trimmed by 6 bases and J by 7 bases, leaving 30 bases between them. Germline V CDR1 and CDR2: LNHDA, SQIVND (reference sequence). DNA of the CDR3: TGTGCCAGTAGCCATCTGGCCAGGGGAAACCCGGATCTGAATGAAGCTTTCTTT. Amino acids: CASSHLARGNPDLNEAFF.

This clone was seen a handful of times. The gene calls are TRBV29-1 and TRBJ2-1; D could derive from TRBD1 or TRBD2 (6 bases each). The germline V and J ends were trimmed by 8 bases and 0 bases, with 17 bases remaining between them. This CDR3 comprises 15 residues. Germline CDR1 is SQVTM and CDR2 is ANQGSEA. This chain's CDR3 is CSTSRGDLSYNEQFF. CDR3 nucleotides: TGCAGCACGTCTAGGGGGGACCTCTCCTACAATGAGCAGTTCTTC.

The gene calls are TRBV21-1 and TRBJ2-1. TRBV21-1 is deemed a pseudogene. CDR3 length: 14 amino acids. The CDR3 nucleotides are TGTGCCAGCAGCAAAGGACAGGAGGGGTCTGAGCAGTTCTTC. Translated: CASSKGQEGSEQFF.

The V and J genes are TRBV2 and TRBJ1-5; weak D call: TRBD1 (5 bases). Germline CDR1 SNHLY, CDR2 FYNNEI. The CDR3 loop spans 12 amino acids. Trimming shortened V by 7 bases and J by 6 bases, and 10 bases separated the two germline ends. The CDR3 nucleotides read TGTGCCAGCATGGGCAGGGTTCAGCCCCAGCATTTT. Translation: CASMGRVQPQHF.

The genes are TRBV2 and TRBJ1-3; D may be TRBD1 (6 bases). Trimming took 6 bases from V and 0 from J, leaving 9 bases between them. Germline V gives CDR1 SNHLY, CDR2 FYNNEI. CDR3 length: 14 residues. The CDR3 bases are TGTGCCAGCAGCGGGACAAACTCTGGAAACACCATATATTTT. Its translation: CASSGTNSGNTIYF.

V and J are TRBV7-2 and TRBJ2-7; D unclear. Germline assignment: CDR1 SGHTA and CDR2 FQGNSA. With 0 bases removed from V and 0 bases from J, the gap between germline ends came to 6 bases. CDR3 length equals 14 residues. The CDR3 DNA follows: TGTGCCAGCAGCTTAGCGCACAGCTCCTACGAGCAGTACTTC. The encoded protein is CASSLAHSSYEQYF.

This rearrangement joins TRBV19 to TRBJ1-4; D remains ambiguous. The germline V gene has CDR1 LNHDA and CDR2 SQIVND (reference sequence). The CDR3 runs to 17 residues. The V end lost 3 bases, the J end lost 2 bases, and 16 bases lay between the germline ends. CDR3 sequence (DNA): TGTGCCAGTAGTATTCGGGCCTATCCTCGGACTAATGAAAAACTGTTTTTT. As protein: CASSIRAYPRTNEKLFF.

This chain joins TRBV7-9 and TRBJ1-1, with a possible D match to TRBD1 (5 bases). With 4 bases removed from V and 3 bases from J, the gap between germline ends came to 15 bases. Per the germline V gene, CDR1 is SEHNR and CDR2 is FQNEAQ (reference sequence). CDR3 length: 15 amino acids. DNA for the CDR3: TGTGCCAGCAGCTCCTCCGGGACTACGCACACTGAAGCTTTCTTT. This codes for CASSSSGTTHTEAFF.

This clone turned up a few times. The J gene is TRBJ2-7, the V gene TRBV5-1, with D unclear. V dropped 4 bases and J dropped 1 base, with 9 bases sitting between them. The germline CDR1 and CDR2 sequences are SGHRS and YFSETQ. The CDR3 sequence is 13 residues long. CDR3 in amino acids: CASSQGPSYEQYF. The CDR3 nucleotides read TGCGCCAGCAGCCAAGGACCTTCCTACGAGCAGTACTTC. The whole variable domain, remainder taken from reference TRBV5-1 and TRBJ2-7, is KAGVTQTPRYLIKTRGQQVTLSCSPISGHRSVSWYQQTPGQGLQFLFEYFSETQRNKGNFPGRFSGRQFSNSRSEMNVSTLELGDSALYLCASSQGPSYEQYFGPGTRLTVT.